This TCR beta chain was profiled in a study of blood T cells in healthy people across ages (dated by TCRdb to the mid-2010s). About the full investigation: In model experiments, template switching captured about one uniquely barcoded TCR beta cDNA molecule for every two T cells. Using deep sequencing normalized with unique cDNA molecular identifiers, the study measured how TCR beta repertoire diversity changes with age. Four age groups were formed from the donors: young (average around 15 years), middle-aged (approximately 40), aged (62) and long-lived (more than 75). Donors of different ages were randomly distributed across sequencing lanes to avoid experimental bias. For two donors (one aged 18 to 30 and one aged 80 or older), the study analyzed two additional independent replicas of 1 million unique cDNA reads from the same blood draw.

A remark on this clonotype: The antigen it recognizes is unknown. The input lacks base qualities; no much larger clone sits a single base away.

What the authors observed across the whole study: Total diversity estimates from one million sequenced T cells were considered lower bounds and underestimates. Since profiling was done on bulk unsorted PBMCs, naive and antigen-experienced compartments could not be conclusively compared. Because the CMV infection status of the donors was unknown, age-related changes in expanded clonotypes may potentially have been confounded. A strong correlation was found between observed TCR beta diversity and the percentage of naive T cells measured by flow cytometry. Compared with the aged group, the long-lived group had more naive CD4+ T cells, fewer expanded clones and increased TCR diversity, suggesting age selection. As age increased, observed TCR beta diversity per million T cells dropped in a roughly linear way, and a significant reduction was already evident by age about 40.

Systemically healthy Caucasian individuals from Russia, some 38 in total and aged roughly 6 to 100 years, were included as donors. Ten milliliters of peripheral blood were collected from each donor into EDTA-treated Vacutainer tubes. PBMCs were isolated by Ficoll-Paque density-gradient centrifugation, with at least 7 million obtained per sample. Trizol reagent was used to extract total RNA from PBMCs, with at least 5 micrograms per sample. Naive CD45RAhigh/CD27high T cell percentages were measured by flow cytometry on a PBMC aliquot from every donor. Per the germline V gene, SGDLS is the CDR1 and YYNGEE is the CDR2. V lost 3 bases and J lost 9 bases; the stretch between them is 15 bases long. Measured from the cysteine to the phenylalanine, the CDR3 is 14 residues long. Only CDR3 DNA is held: 42 bases, read in frame from base 1. Library preparation was by 5' RACE. For sequencing, an Illumina HiSeq 2500 was employed. The second PCR ran for about 7 to 11 cycles and used a J-beta primer mix along with a sample-barcoded 5' primer. A unique molecular identifier was introduced onto each TCR beta cDNA molecule by a template-switch 5' adaptor carrying 12 random nucleotides. Each sample yielded at least 2.5 million CDR3-containing paired-end reads. First-strand cDNA synthesis was performed from all RNA using the Mint cDNA synthesis kit, with priming by a TRBC-specific oligonucleotide. After uracil-DNA glycosylase treatment, a first 18-cycle PCR used universal primers M1SS and BC2_uni_R on all cDNA. Per the authors' processing: For normalization, 1 million high-quality reads were randomly selected from each sample, with every read carrying a distinct molecular identifier. Instead of being binned into consensus sequences, reads with shared molecular identifiers were discarded. MiTCR, set to a Q25 quality threshold and the strictest error-elimination algorithm, was used for CDR3 identification, clonotype clustering and error correction. A nonparametric unseen species model with Euler transformation was used to estimate a lower bound on total TCR beta diversity. TCRdb's own reprocessing of the public reads used fastp at Q25 and MiXCR and kept productive beta chains. Each record represents a unique CDR3 protein, reported with the most common genes and DNA among its rows. TCRdb's processing, not the authors' own work, is the source of the V and J calls. The sample table lists some 880,000 distinct CDR3 sequences, around 34% of them with a count of one. The top ten clones comprise approximately 13% of the sample.

The V gene is TRBV9 and the J gene is TRBJ1-4; the D segment could be TRBD1, given 6 matching bases. Sequencing was carried out using blood. This TCR came from a man between 18 and 29 years old in good health. This receptor carries the CDR3 CASSGQDALQKLFF. The DNA sequence is given as TGTGCCAGCAGCGGACAGGACGCCTTACAAAAACTGTTTTTT.